These 28 T cell receptor beta chains were all obtained from the same sample, sequenced in a study of OX40 agonist ivuxolimab in advanced cancers. Clones were read by immunoSEQ multiplex PCR, and TCRdb kept only the in-frame ones, dropping some. Of 30,000 or so clones in the sample, around 90% are singletons; the top ten hold approximately 26%. Sequenced here: CD4+ or CD8+ T cells sorted from blood, sampled in a trial of the OX40 agonist ivuxolimab. The receptor source for this set is an adult with an advanced solid tumor such as melanoma, head and neck, liver or kidney cancer.

The V and J genes are TRBV5-1 and TRBJ2-7, with D perhaps matching TRBD1 (6 bases). Per germline, CDR1 SGHRS and CDR2 YFSETQ. V was trimmed by 4 bases and J by 2 bases, leaving 16 bases between them. The CDR3 sequence is 15 residues long. This chain's CDR3 is CASSPTGTTTYEQYF. The CDR3, as DNA: TGCGCCAGCAGCCCGACAGGAACCACCACCTACGAGCAGTACTTC.

Of note for this clone: The junction does not match germline at one end; this may be a read error. The V gene is TRBV5-6, the J gene TRBJ2-7; possible D gene TRBD2, 7 bases. The CDR3 consists of 15 residues. Per the germline V gene, CDR1 is SGHDT and CDR2 is YYEEEE. CDR3 nucleotide sequence: TGTGCCAGCCGCTTGGGCCGCGCGGGGGCGGGGGAGCAGTACTTC. Its protein is CASRLGRAGAGEQYF.

The J gene is TRBJ1-6, the V gene TRBV5-5, with D uncertain. The CDR3 loop spans 17 amino acids. Per germline, CDR1 SGHKS and CDR2 YYEKEE (reference sequence). V lost 5 bases and J lost 5, with 20 bases in between. CDR3 sequence (DNA): TGTGCCAGCAGTCTCCGGGTCGCAGGATCGCATAATTCACCCCTCCACTTT. Protein product: CASSLRVAGSHNSPLHF.

V usage is TRBV11-2 and J usage is TRBJ2-3, with 10 bases aligning to TRBD2. This CDR3 comprises 15 residues. CDR1 SGHAT and CDR2 FQNNGV come from the germline V gene. The V segment lost 5 bases and the J segment 2 bases; nucleotides outside the gene matches: 4. CDR3 sequence (DNA): TGTGCCAGCAGCCAAGGGACTAGCGCCACAGATACGCAGTATTTT. Translation gives CASSQGTSATDTQYF.

This sequence joins TRBV11-2 and TRBJ1-2; D unresolved. V was trimmed by 3 bases and J by 0 bases, leaving 5 bases between them. The CDR3 has 13 residues. Germline V gene sequence: CDR1 SGHAT, CDR2 FQNNGV. CDR3 nucleotide sequence: TGTGCCAGCAGCTTGCAAGCTAACTATGGCTACACCTTC. Its protein is CASSLQANYGYTF. The whole variable domain, filled in from reference TRBV11-2 and TRBJ1-2, reads EAGVAQSPRYKIIEKRQSVAFWCNPISGHATLYWYQQILGQGPKLLIQFQNNGVVDDSQLPKDRFSAERLKGVDSTLKIQPAKLEDSAVYLCASSLQANYGYTFGSGTRLTVV.

The rearrangement uses TRBV7-9 and TRBJ2-3; a possible D gene is TRBD2 (6 bases). The CDR3 is 15 amino acids. V was clipped by 5 bases and J by 2 bases, with 14 bases between them. Germline CDR1 reads SEHNR; CDR2 reads FQNEAQ (reference sequence). The CDR3 sequence is CASSPGLALTDTQYF. CDR3 nucleotides: TGTGCCAGCAGCCCGGGGCTAGCGCTCACAGATACGCAGTATTTT.

The rearrangement joins TRBV29-1 to TRBJ2-1; D perhaps matches TRBD2 (5 bases). Trimming stripped 7 bases from V and 0 bases from J, with 10 bases between. CDR1 is SQVTM and CDR2 is ANQGSEA in the germline V gene. The CDR3 spans 13 residues. The DNA of the CDR3 is TGCAGCGACAATAGCGCCTCCTACAATGAGCAGTTCTTC. Protein: CSDNSASYNEQFF.

This chain connects TRBV30 to TRBJ2-7; D remains unclear. Per germline, CDR1 GTSNPN and CDR2 SVGIG (reference sequence). Trimming removed 1 base at V and 0 bases at J, with 10 bases between. This CDR3 has 14 amino acids. Written as DNA, the CDR3 is TGTGCCTGGAGTGGGCCGAGAAGCTCCTACGAGCAGTACTTC. This encodes CAWSGPRSSYEQYF.

The chain uses TRBV29-1 and TRBJ2-4, with D possibly called TRBD1 or TRBD2 (5 bases each). In germline, CDR1 is SQVTM, CDR2 ANQGSEA. This CDR3 is 15 amino acids long. The germline V and J ends were trimmed by 4 bases and 1 base, with 14 bases remaining between them. CDR3 nucleotides: TGCAGCGTTGTGTCCGGGGCCCCGGCCAAAAACATTCAGTACTTC. It yields the protein CSVVSGAPAKNIQYF.

The chain couples TRBV4-2 to TRBJ2-1; the D gene is possibly TRBD2 (6 bases). The CDR3 spans 15 residues. Per germline, CDR1 LGHNA and CDR2 YNFKEQ. Between the trimmed V and J ends, which lost 0 bases and 0 bases, there was a span of 6 bases. DNA for the CDR3: TGTGCCAGCAGCCAAGAGGGGGGCTCCTACAATGAGCAGTTCTTC. This codes for CASSQEGGSYNEQFF.

This chain links TRBV28 with TRBJ2-2, with D unresolved. The ends were cut back, 9 bases at V and 0 bases at J, with 2 bases in the middle. The CDR3 consists of 11 residues. Germline CDR1 reads MDHEN; CDR2 reads SYDVKM. The CDR3 here is CASSNTGELFF. The DNA for the CDR3 is TGTGCCAGTTCGAACACCGGGGAGCTGTTTTTT.

V usage is TRBV4-1 and J usage is TRBJ1-1; D is undetermined. V lost 2 bases to trimming and J lost 7 bases, with 14 bases between them. This CDR3 has 14 residues. CDR1 MGHRA and CDR2 YSYEKL come from the germline V gene. CDR3 protein: CASSQRALEFEAFF. The CDR3 bases are TGCGCCAGCAGCCAAAGAGCCCTCGAGTTTGAAGCTTTCTTT.

This chain links TRBV15 with TRBJ2-5; D is uncertain. The CDR3 has 11 residues. Germline loops: CDR1 LNHNV, CDR2 YYDKDF (reference sequence). V lost 8 bases and J 1 base, leaving 5 bases between the germline ends. CDR3 sequence (DNA): TGTGCCACCCTCGTCCAAGAGACCCAGTACTTC. Encoded protein: CATLVQETQYF.

J is TRBJ2-1 and V is TRBV7-8; maybe TRBD1 (6 bases). Trimming pared 2 bases from V and 8 bases from J, leaving 13 bases between. The CDR3 extends over 14 amino acids. Germline CDR1 reads SGHVS; CDR2 reads FQNEAQ. The CDR3 bases are TGTGCCAGCAGCTTAACTGGCAGGGGCCATGAGCAGTTCTTC. Protein sequence: CASSLTGRGHEQFF.

V gene TRBV4-1 combines with J gene TRBJ1-2; TRBD1 matches 8 bases. The CDR3 sequence is 15 residues long. After removal of 0 bases from V and 5 bases from J, the junction contained 5 bases not matched to a gene. Germline V gene data show CDR1 as MGHRA and CDR2 as YSYEKL. CDR3 amino acids: CASSQEQGVLYGYTF. The CDR3 DNA reads as TGCGCCAGCAGCCAAGAACAGGGGGTTCTGTATGGCTACACCTTC.

The chain joins TRBV5-1 to TRBJ2-1; 10 nucleotides agree with TRBD2. V shed 8 bases, J shed 3 bases, and the junction held 2 bases outside the gene matches. CDR1 SGHRS and CDR2 YFSETQ come from the germline V gene. The CDR3 loop spans 13 amino acids. The CDR3 here is CARGLAYYNEQFF. CDR3 DNA sequence: TGCGCCAGGGGACTAGCGTACTACAATGAGCAGTTCTTC.

As concerns this clone: Other nucleotide sequences from this sample produce the same CDR3. The chain links TRBV4-1 to TRBJ2-2; D is ambiguous. The CDR3 is 12 residues long. Trimming pared 4 bases from V and 2 bases from J, leaving 2 bases between. CDR1 and CDR2 (germline): MGHRA, YSYEKL. This CDR3 reads CASSLNTGELFF. The DNA of the CDR3 is TGCGCCAGCAGCCTAAACACCGGGGAGCTGTTTTTT.

J is TRBJ2-7 and V is TRBV29-1; D gene ambiguous. Trimming took 4 bases from V and 2 from J, leaving 12 bases between them. In germline, CDR1 is SQVTM, CDR2 ANQGSEA. CDR3 length equals 13 residues. CDR3 protein: CSVVIGPAYEQYF. In DNA form, the CDR3 reads TGCAGCGTTGTAATTGGCCCAGCCTACGAGCAGTACTTC.

The rearrangement links TRBV6-5 to TRBJ2-3; TRBD1 might be the D (6 bases). The V gene's germline CDR1 is MNHEY and CDR2 SVGAGI. The CDR3 is 13 residues long. Trimming took off 6 bases at V and 9 bases at J, with 16 bases between the two ends. CDR3 sequence: CASRNPAGDTQYF. The CDR3, as DNA: TGTGCCAGCAGGAATCCGGCAGGGGACACGCAGTATTTT.

The gene calls are TRBV13 and TRBJ2-3, with 8 bases fitting TRBD2. V gave up 6 bases and J gave up 5 bases; unmatched junction bases: 19. Germline V lookup: CDR1 PRHDT, CDR2 FYEKMQ (reference sequence). The CDR3 spans 18 residues. The CDR3 DNA reads as TGTGCCAGCAGGCCAAGCGTGTTGACGGGAGGGCCGAGAGATACGCAGTATTTT. It codes for CASRPSVLTGGPRDTQYF.

The rearrangement uses TRBV4-1 and TRBJ2-3; 7 positions match TRBD1. The germline V gene has CDR1 MGHRA and CDR2 YSYEKL. The CDR3 runs 18 residues. V lost 4 bases to trimming and J lost 0 bases; unmatched junction nucleotides: 13. CDR3 bases: TGCGCCAGCAGCCTCCTTAGGGACAGACAAGAAAGCACAGATACGCAGTATTTT. It translates to CASSLLRDRQESTDTQYF.

The chain carries TRBV5-6 and TRBJ2-7, with a weak D call TRBD2 (6 bases). The germline gives CDR1 SGHDT, CDR2 YYEEEE. The CDR3 has 14 amino acids. V was trimmed by 5 bases and J by 0 bases, leaving 12 bases between them. The CDR3 sequence: CASREGLISYEQYF. DNA of the CDR3: TGTGCCAGCAGGGAGGGACTGATCTCCTACGAGCAGTACTTC. The full variable domain, in which reference TRBV5-6 and TRBJ2-7 provide the parts outside the CDR3, is DAGVTQSPTHLIKTRGQQVTLRCSPKSGHDTVSWYQQALGQGPQFIFQYYEEEERQRGNFPDRFSGHQFPNYSSELNVNALLLGDSALYLCASREGLISYEQYFGPGTRLTVT.

CDR3: CASSQELQGNTEAFF. The CDR3, as DNA: TGCGCCAGCAGCCAAGAATTACAGGGGAACACTGAAGCTTTCTTT. The chain links TRBV4-1 to TRBJ1-1, with D perhaps matching TRBD1 (6 bases). The CDR3 has 15 residues. The V gene lost 0 bases and the J gene lost 1 base, with 9 bases spanning the gap. CDR1 and CDR2 (germline): MGHRA, YSYEKL.

V and J are TRBV5-1 and TRBJ1-2; TRBD1 matches 7 bases. The germline gives CDR1 SGHRS, CDR2 YFSETQ. Trimming cost V 0 bases and J 5 bases; bases outside gene matches: 10. CDR3 length: 16 residues. The CDR3 region is CASSLDGTAGLYGYTF. CDR3 nucleotide sequence: TGCGCCAGCAGCTTGGATGGGACAGCCGGCTTATATGGCTACACCTTC.

The chain carries TRBV7-9 and TRBJ2-7, with D tentatively TRBD1 (5 bases). CDR3 length equals 13 residues. Germline CDR1 reads SEHNR; CDR2 reads FQNEAQ (reference sequence). V gave up 3 bases and J gave up 1 base, with 7 bases separating them. Here the CDR3 reads CASSFQGSYEQYF. The CDR3 DNA reads TGTGCCAGCAGCTTTCAGGGATCCTACGAGCAGTACTTC.

The gene calls are TRBV5-6 and TRBJ2-5, with 14 bases lining up with TRBD2. Unmatched junction bases numbered 8, after V lost 4 bases and J lost 0 bases. This CDR3 comprises 18 residues. Germline lookup yields CDR1 SGHDT and CDR2 YYEEEE. The CDR3: CASSDGLAGGFYQETQYF. CDR3 bases: TGTGCCAGCAGCGATGGACTAGCGGGGGGCTTCTACCAAGAGACCCAGTACTTC.

The V call is TRBV29-1, the J call TRBJ2-7; D is undetermined. The CDR3 is made up of 12 amino acids. Trimming shortened V by 0 bases and J by 7 bases, and 10 bases separated the two germline ends. Germline assignment: CDR1 SQVTM and CDR2 ANQGSEA. CDR3 nucleotide sequence: TGCAGCGTTGAAGAACACTCGGAGGAGCAGTACTTC. Translating gives CSVEEHSEEQYF.

The chain has TRBV28 and TRBJ2-3; a weak D match, TRBD2 (6 bases). The germline V gene encodes CDR1 MDHEN and CDR2 SYDVKM. The CDR3 consists of 16 residues. Deletions cut 6 bases from V and 0 bases from J, with 16 bases between. For the CDR3, the DNA is TGTGCCAGCAGCATCATTAGCGGTAGAAGCACAGATACGCAGTATTTT. It translates to CASSIISGRSTDTQYF.